This T cell receptor beta chain was identified in a study of graft-versus-host responses after intestinal transplantation. TCRdb's table, derived via immunoSEQ multiplex PCR, lists solely in-frame clones and lacks some. The sample includes 130,000 or so clones, over 85% of them seen just once. The CDR3 covers 14 residues. V lost 2 bases, J lost 5 bases, and 12 bases lay in between. Germline CDR1 reads SEHNR; CDR2 reads FQNEAQ (reference sequence). Only one count was recorded for this clone. The antigen remains unidentified. Material: unstimulated CD4+ T cells sorted from spleen or lymph node cells, obtained before intestinal transplant. This chain uses TRBV7-9 with TRBJ1-1; D unclear. This clonotype was sampled from a human donor who received an intestinal transplant. CDR3 sequence reads: CASSLLYKKTEAFF. The CDR3 region has the DNA TGTGCCAGCAGCTTATTGTACAAAAAGACTGAAGCTTTCTTT. The full variable domain, completed using reference TRBV7-9 and TRBJ1-1, is DTGVSQNPRHKITKRGQNVTFRCDPISEHNRLYWYRQTLGQGPEFLTYFQNEAQLEKSRLLSDRFSAERPKGSFSTLEIQRTEQGDSAMYLCASSLLYKKTEAFFGQGTRLTVV.